What follows are 3 T cell receptor beta chains derived from one specimen sequenced in a study of blood T cells in healthy people across ages. Alongside a J-beta primer mix, a sample-barcoded 5' primer served in a second PCR lasting about 7 to 11 cycles. TCRdb called the 5' RACE reads again in MiXCR, with one record for every CDR3 protein. The profile shows roughly 650,000 distinct CDR3 sequences, roughly 32% of them singletons. Sequencing input: blood. The source is a woman of 80 years or more in good health.

Note on this clonotype: A much bigger clone sits one base away, suggesting this may be a read error. The V and J genes are TRBV4-2 and TRBJ2-7; 10 bases line up with TRBD2. CDR3 size: 15 residues. The germline gives CDR1 LGHNA, CDR2 YNFKEQ. V was pared by 2 bases and J by 4 bases, with 5 bases of the junction left unmatched. The CDR3, as DNA: TGTGCCAGCAGCCAACGAGCGGGGGGGGGATACGAGCAGTACTTC. Protein: CASSQRAGGGYEQYF.

This clonotype was counted many times. This sequence joins TRBV6-5 and TRBJ2-7; no clear D gene. The V and J ends lost 3 bases and 6 bases respectively, with 12 bases between them. The CDR3 is made up of 13 amino acids. Germline V gene lookup returns CDR1 MNHEY and CDR2 SVGAGI. The CDR3 sequence: CASSYLNPGEQYF. DNA for the CDR3: TGTGCCAGCAGTTATCTCAATCCAGGCGAGCAGTACTTC.

This clonotype turned up a few times. The gene calls are TRBV3-1 and TRBJ2-2; TRBD2 matches at 7 bases. In germline, CDR1 is LGHDT, CDR2 YNNKEL (reference sequence). Trimming removed 1 base from V and 1 base from J; junction bases left unmatched: 0. The CDR3 extends over 15 amino acids. In DNA form, the CDR3 reads TGTGCCAGCAGCCAAGCGGGGGGGAACACCGGGGAGCTGTTTTTT. Protein: CASSQAGGNTGELFF. Drawing the rest from reference TRBV3-1 and TRBJ2-2, the complete variable domain is DTAVSQTPKYLVTQMGNDKSIKCEQNLGHDTMYWYKQDSKKFLKIMFSYNNKELIINETVPNRFSPKSPDKAHLNLHINSLELGDSAVYFCASSQAGGNTGELFFGEGSRLTVL.